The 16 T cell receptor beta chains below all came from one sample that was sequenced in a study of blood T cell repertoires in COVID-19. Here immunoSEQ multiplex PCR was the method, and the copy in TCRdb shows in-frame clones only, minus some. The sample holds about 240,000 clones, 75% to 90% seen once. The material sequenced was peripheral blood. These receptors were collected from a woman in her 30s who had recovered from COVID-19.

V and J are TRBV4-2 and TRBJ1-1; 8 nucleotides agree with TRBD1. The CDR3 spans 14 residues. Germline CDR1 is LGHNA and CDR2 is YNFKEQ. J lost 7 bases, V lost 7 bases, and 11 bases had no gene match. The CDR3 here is CASTQGAKDGEAFF. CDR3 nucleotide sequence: TGTGCCAGCACGCAGGGGGCCAAGGATGGTGAAGCTTTCTTT.

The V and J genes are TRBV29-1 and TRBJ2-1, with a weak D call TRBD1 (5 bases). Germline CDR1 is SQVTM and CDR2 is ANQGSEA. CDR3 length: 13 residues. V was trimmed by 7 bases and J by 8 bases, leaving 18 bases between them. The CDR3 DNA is TGCAGCGCGGAAGGGGTCTGGCAGGATGAGCAGTTCTTC. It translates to CSAEGVWQDEQFF.

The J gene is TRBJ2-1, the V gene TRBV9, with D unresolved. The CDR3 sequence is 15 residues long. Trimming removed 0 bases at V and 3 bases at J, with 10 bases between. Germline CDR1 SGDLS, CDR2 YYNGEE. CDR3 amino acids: CASSVDQVFYNEQFF. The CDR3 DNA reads TGTGCCAGCAGCGTAGATCAGGTCTTCTACAATGAGCAGTTCTTC.

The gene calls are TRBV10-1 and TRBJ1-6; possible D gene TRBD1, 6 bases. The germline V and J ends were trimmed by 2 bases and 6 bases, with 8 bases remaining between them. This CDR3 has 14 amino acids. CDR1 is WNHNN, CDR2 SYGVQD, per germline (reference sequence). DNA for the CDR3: TGCGCCAGCAGTGAGGACAGGATTAATTCACCCCTCCACTTT. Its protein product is CASSEDRINSPLHF.

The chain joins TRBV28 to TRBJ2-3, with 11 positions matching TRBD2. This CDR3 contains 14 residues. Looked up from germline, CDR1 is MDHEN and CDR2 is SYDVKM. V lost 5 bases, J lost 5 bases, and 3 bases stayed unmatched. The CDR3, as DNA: TGTGCCAGCAGTCGACTAGCGGGGCGAGATACGCAGTATTTT. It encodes CASSRLAGRDTQYF.

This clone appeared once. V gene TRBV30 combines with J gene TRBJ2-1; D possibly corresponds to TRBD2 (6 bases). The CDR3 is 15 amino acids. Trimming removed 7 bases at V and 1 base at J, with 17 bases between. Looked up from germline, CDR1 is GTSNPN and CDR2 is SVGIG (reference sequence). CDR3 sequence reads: CASLDGGFSYNEQFF. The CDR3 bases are TGTGCCTCCCTAGATGGGGGGTTTTCCTACAATGAGCAGTTCTTC.

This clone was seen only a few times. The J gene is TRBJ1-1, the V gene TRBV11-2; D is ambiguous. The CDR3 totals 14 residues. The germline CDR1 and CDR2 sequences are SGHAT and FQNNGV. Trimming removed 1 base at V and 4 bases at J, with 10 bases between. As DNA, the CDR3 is TGTGCCAGCAGCTTAGTTCCCTGGAGCACTGAAGCTTTCTTT. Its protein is CASSLVPWSTEAFF.

CDR3 nucleotides: TGTGCCAGCAGCCCTCGGGGGACTTCAGATACGCAGTATTTT. Its protein product is CASSPRGTSDTQYF. The chain uses TRBV3-1 (or the pseudogene TRBV3-2) and TRBJ2-3, with D maybe TRBD2 (6 bases). Trimming took off 4 bases at V and 4 bases at J, with 12 bases between the two ends. This CDR3 has 14 residues. Germline assignment: CDR1 LGHDT and CDR2 YNNKEL (reference sequence).

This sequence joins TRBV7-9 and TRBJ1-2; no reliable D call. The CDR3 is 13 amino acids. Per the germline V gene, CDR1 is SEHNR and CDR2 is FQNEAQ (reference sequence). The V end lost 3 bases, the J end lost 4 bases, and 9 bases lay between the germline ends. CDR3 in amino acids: CASSFRGSYGYTF. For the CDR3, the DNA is TGTGCCAGCAGCTTTAGAGGGAGCTATGGCTACACCTTC.

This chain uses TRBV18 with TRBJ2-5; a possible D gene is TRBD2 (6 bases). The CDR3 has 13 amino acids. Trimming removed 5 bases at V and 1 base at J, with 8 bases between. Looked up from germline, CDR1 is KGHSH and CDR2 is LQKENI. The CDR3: CASSERVQETQYF. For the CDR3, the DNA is TGTGCCAGCTCAGAGCGGGTCCAAGAGACCCAGTACTTC.

The CDR3 loop is CASSTEGVVTEAFF. CDR3 nucleotides: TGTGCCAGTAGTACGGAGGGCGTTGTGACTGAAGCTTTCTTT. The rearrangement uses TRBV19 and TRBJ1-1, with no clear D. V was cut by 4 bases and J by 5 bases, with 14 bases left in between. The CDR3 sequence is 14 residues long. The germline V gene has CDR1 LNHDA and CDR2 SQIVND (reference sequence).

DNA for the CDR3: TGTGCCAGCAGTCGCGATACAGTTCAGCCCCAGCATTTT. Translation gives CASSRDTVQPQHF. This sequence joins TRBV6-5 and TRBJ1-5; D not certain. The CDR3 runs 13 residues. Germline CDR1 MNHEY, CDR2 SVGAGI. V lost 5 bases, J lost 6 bases, and 11 bases lay in between.

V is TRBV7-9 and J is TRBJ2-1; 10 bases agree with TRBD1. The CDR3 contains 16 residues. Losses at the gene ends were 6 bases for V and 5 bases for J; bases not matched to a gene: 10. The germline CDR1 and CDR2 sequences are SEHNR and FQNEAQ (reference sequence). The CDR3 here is CASSQPGTGDNNEQFF. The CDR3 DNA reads TGTGCCAGCAGTCAACCCGGGACAGGGGATAACAATGAGCAGTTCTTC.

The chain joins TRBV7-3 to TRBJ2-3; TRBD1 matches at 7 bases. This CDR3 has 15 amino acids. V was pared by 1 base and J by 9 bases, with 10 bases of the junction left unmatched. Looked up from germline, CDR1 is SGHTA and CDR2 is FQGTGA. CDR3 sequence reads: CASSLKGGGQGTQYF. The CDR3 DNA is TGTGCCAGCAGCTTAAAAGGGGGCGGGCAGGGGACGCAGTATTTT.

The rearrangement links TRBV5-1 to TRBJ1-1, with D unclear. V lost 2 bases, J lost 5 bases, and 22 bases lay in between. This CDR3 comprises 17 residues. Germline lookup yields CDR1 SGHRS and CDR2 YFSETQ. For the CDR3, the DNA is TGCGCCAGCAGCTTTGCGTTAAAGGGCTCTAGAGGGACTGAAGCTTTCTTT. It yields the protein CASSFALKGSRGTEAFF.

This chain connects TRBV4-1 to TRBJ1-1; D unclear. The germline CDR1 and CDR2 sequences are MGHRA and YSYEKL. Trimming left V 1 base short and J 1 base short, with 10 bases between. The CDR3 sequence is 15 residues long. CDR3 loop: CASSQVGGENTEAFF. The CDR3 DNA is TGCGCCAGCAGCCAAGTTGGAGGTGAGAACACTGAAGCTTTCTTT.